Listed below are T cell receptor beta chains from one sample, sequenced in a study of patients and donors after allogeneic stem cell transplantation. MiXCR, run by TCRdb on the RT-PCR reads, gives a single entry per CDR3 protein. The sample has some 200,000 distinct CDR3 sequences, 41% seen once; the top ten hold 33%. Sequencing input: blood, either unsorted or a sorted T cell fraction (not recorded which). These receptors were obtained from a human donor who was either an allogeneic HSCT recipient or a stem cell or donor lymphocyte infusion donor (not recorded which). It is not recorded whose cells these are; they may come from a transplant donor. CDR3s include the opening cysteine and the closing phenylalanine or tryptophan. D genes are given only for firm matches. Size is omitted from some rows. Given values are once, few, many or a class for expanded clones.

TRBV7-2	.	.	TRBJ1-1	CASSLWGDTEAFF	TGTGCCAGCAGCTTATGGGGGGACACTGAAGCTTTCTTT
TRBV12-3/TRBV12-4	.	.	TRBJ2-6	CASSLTSGANVLTF	TGTGCCAGCAGTTTAACCTCTGGGGCCAACGTCCTGACTTTC
TRBV5-1	.	.	TRBJ2-1	CASSLRPGSWPNEQFF	TGCGCCAGCAGCCTTCGGCCTGGGTCCTGGCCCAATGAGCAGTTCTTC
TRBV28	.	.	TRBJ2-3	CASSSGLPYTDTQYF	TGTGCCAGCAGTTCGGGACTCCCATACACAGATACGCAGTATTTT
TRBV20-1	few	.	TRBJ2-7	CSAREGGTEGYEQYF	TGCAGTGCTAGAGAAGGAGGGACAGAAGGATACGAGCAGTACTTC
TRBV24-1	.	.	TRBJ1-2	CATTTDSGGYTF	TGTGCCACCACTACGGACTCGGGAGGCTACACCTTC
TRBV29-1	.	.	TRBJ1-2	CSVEDQDSQNYGYTF	TGCAGCGTTGAAGATCAGGACAGCCAGAACTATGGCTACACCTTC
TRBV28	.	TRBD1	TRBJ1-5	CASTILGGGNQPQHF	TGTGCCAGCACCATATTAGGGGGCGGCAATCAGCCCCAGCATTTT
TRBV12-3/TRBV12-4	.	.	TRBJ2-1	CASRVGETGFF	TGTGCCAGCCGTGTTGGAGAAACGGGGTTCTTC
TRBV4-3	many	.	TRBJ1-1	CASSQDRGTEAFF	TGCGCCAGCAGCCAGGATAGAGGGACTGAAGCTTTCTTT
TRBV7-9	.	.	TRBJ2-1	CASRPRQRAYNEQFF	TGTGCCAGCAGACCAAGGCAGCGGGCTTACAATGAGCAGTTCTTC
TRBV7-9	.	.	TRBJ1-4	CASTPPGEKLFF	TGTGCCAGCACGCCCCCGGGAGAAAAACTGTTTTTT
TRBV5-1	.	TRBD1	TRBJ1-1	CASSFSEYRGLTEAFF	TGCGCCAGCAGTTTTTCTGAATACAGGGGGCTTACTGAAGCTTTCTTT
TRBV6-6	few	.	TRBJ2-3	CASSATGTPSTDTQYF	TGTGCCAGCAGTGCTACCGGGACTCCTAGCACAGATACGCAGTATTTT
TRBV30	few	.	TRBJ1-2	CAWSVRGAEGYTF	TGTGCCTGGAGTGTACGTGGGGCTGAGGGCTACACCTTC